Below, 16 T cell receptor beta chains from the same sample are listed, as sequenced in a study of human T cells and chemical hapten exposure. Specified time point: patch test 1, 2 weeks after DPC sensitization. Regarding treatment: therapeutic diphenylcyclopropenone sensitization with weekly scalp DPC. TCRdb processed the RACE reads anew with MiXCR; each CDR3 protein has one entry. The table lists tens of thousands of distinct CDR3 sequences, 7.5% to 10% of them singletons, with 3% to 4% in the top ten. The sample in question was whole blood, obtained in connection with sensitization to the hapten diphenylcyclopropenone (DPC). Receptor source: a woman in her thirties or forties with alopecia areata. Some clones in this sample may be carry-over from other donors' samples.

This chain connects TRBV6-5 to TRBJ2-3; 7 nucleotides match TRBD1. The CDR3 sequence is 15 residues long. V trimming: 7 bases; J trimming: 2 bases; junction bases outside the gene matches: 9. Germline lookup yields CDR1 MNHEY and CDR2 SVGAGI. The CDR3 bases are TGTGCCAGCACCCAACAGGGGCTTTACACAGATACGCAGTATTTT. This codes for CASTQQGLYTDTQYF.

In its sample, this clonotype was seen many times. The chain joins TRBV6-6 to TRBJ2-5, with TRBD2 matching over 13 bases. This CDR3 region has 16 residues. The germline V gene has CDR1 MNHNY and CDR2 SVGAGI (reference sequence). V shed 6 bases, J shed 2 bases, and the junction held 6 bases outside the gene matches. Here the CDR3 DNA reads TGTGCCAGCAGCCTCACTAGCGGGGGGGTGCAAGAGACCCAGTACTTC. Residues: CASSLTSGGVQETQYF.

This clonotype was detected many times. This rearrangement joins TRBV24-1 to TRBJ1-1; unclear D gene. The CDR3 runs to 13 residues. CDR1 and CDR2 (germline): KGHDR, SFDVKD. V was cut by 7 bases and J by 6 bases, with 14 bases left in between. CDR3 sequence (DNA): TGTGCCACCAGCGACAATACCCGTGCTGAAGCTTTCTTT. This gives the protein CATSDNTRAEAFF.

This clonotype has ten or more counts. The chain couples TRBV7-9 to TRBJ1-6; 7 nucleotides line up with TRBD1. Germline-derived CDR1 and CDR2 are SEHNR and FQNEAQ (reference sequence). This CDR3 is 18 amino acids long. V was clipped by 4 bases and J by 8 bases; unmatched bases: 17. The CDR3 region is CASSSILIRQGRDSPLHF. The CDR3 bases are TGTGCCAGCAGCTCAATTTTAATCCGACAGGGCCGGGATTCACCCCTCCACTTT.

CDR3 in DNA: TGTGCCAGCAGCGCCGGGACGGGTCGTATCGCTAATGAAAAACTGTTTTTT. This sequence encodes CASSAGTGRIANEKLFF. This sequence joins TRBV7-2 and TRBJ1-4, with D perhaps matching TRBD1 (5 bases). V dropped 5 bases and J dropped 3 bases, with 19 bases sitting between them. The CDR3 totals 17 residues. Germline V lookup: CDR1 SGHTA, CDR2 FQGNSA.

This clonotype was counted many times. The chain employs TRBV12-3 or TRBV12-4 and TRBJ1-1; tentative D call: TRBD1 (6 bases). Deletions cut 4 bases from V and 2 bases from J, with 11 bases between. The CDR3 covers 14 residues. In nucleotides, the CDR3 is TGTGCCAGCAGTTCCGGGACACTTAACACTGAAGCTTTCTTT. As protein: CASSSGTLNTEAFF.

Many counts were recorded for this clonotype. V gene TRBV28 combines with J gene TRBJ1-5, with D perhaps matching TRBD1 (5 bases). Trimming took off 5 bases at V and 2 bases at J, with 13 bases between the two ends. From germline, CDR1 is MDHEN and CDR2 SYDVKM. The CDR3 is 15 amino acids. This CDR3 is CASSPADSRNQPQHF. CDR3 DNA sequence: TGTGCCAGCAGTCCCGCTGACAGCCGCAATCAGCCCCAGCATTTT.

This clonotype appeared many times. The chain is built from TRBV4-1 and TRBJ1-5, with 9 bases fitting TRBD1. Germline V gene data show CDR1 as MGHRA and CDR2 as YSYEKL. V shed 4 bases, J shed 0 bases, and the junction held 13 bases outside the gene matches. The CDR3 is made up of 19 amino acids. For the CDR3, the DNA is TGCGCCAGCAGCCCCTCACCGGGACAGGGTCTATATAGCAATCAGCCCCAGCATTTT. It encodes CASSPSPGQGLYSNQPQHF.

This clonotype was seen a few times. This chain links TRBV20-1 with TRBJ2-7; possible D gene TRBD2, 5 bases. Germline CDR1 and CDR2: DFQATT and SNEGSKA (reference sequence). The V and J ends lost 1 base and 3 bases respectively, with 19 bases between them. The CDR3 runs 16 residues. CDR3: CSARVSPWGAFYEQYF. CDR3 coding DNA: TGCAGTGCTAGAGTTTCCCCGTGGGGAGCCTTCTACGAGCAGTACTTC.

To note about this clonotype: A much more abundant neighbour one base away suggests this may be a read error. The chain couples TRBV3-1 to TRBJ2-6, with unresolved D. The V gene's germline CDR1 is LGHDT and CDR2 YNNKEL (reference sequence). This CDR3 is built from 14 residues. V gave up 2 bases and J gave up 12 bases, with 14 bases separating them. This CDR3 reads CASSQPKGPGVLTF. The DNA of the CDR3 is TGTGCCAGCAGCCAACCCAAGGGTCCAGGCGTCCTGACTTTC.

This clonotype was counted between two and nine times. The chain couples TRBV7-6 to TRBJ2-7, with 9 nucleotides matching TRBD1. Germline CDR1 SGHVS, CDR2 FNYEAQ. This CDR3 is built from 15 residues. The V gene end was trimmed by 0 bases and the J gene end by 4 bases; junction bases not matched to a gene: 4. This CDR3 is CASSLALGQGYEQYF. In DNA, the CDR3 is TGTGCCAGCAGCTTAGCGCTTGGACAGGGGTACGAGCAGTACTTC.

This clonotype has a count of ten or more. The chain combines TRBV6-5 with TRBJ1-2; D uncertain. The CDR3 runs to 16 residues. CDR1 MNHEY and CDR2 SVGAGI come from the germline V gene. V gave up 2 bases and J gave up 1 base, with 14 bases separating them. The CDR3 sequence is CASSYSRRTVNYGYTF. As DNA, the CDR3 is TGTGCCAGCAGTTACAGTCGACGGACGGTTAACTATGGCTACACCTTC.

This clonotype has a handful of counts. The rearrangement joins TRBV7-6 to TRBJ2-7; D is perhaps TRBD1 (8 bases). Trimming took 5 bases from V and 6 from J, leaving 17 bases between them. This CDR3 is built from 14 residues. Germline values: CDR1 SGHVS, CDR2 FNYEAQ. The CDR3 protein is CASSSGQGGGEQYF. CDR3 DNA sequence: TGTGCCAGCAGCAGCGGACAGGGCGGGGGCGAGCAGTACTTC. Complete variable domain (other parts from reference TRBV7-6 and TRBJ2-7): GAGVSQSPRYKVTKRGQDVALRCDPISGHVSLYWYRQALGQGPEFLTYFNYEAQQDKSGLPNDRFSAERPEGSISTLTIQRTEQRDSAMYRCASSSGQGGGEQYFGPGTRLTVT.

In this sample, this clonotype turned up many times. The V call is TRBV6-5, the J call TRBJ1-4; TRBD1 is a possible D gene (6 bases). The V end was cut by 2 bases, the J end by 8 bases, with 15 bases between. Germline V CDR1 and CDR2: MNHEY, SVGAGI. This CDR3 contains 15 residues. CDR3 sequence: CASSYREGVGEKLFF. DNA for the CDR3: TGTGCCAGCAGTTACCGAGAGGGGGTAGGGGAAAAACTGTTTTTT.

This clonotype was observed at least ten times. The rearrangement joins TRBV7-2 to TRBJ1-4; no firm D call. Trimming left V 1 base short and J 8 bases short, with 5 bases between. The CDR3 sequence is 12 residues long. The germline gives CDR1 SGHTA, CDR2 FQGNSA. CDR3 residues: CASSLEGEKLFF. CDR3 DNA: TGTGCCAGCAGCTTAGAAGGGGAAAAACTGTTTTTT. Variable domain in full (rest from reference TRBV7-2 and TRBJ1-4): GAGVSQSPSNKVTEKGKDVELRCDPISGHTALYWYRQSLGQGLEFLIYFQGNSAPDKSGLPSDRFSAERTGGSVSTLTIQRTQQEDSAVYLCASSLEGEKLFFGSGTQLSVL.

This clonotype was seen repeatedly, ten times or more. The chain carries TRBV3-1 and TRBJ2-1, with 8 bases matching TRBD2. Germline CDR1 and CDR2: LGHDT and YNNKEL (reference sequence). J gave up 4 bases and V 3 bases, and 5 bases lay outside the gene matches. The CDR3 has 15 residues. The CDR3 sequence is CASSQPGTRYNEQFF. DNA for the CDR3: TGTGCCAGCAGCCAGCCCGGGACTAGGTACAATGAGCAGTTCTTC.